This record looks at one TCR beta chain sequence and its context. Its specificity is unknown. This sample stems from a study of T cell responses to AZD1222 COVID-19 vaccine. The study, taken as a whole, reports: Donors in the cohort were predominantly white British and more often female, and clonal diversity was possibly underestimated. Among vaccine-associated CD4 TCRs, coverage spanned spike, with dominance at 160-218 and 743-854.

Measured with immunoSEQ multiplex PCR; TCRdb has only the in-frame clones, and not every one. The sample holds about 210,000 clones, about 95% seen once. Sample: peripheral blood, taken 28 days after the second dose of the MenACWY control vaccine. The clonotype was recovered from an adult who received the MenACWY meningococcal vaccine as a control.

In nucleotides, the CDR3 is TGTGCCAGCAGTGTCGAATTGGGGGCACTAGGAAACACCATATATTTT. Its protein is CASSVELGALGNTIYF. The rearrangement joins TRBV2 to TRBJ1-3; a weak D match, TRBD1 (6 bases). CDR3 size: 16 residues. In germline, CDR1 is SNHLY, CDR2 FYNNEI. V dropped 4 bases and J dropped 4 bases, with 17 bases sitting between them.